Presented here are 18 T cell receptor beta chains from one specimen sequenced in a study of T cell changes during pregnancy in multiple sclerosis. TCRdb keeps only in-frame clones here, not all; method: immunoSEQ multiplex PCR. The sample holds about 83,000 clones, around 90% seen once. Material: PBMCs, obtained in the first trimester of pregnancy. Every receptor here comes from a female donor in good health, serving as a control in a pregnancy study. Some clones in this sample may be carry-over from other donors' samples.

The chain recombines TRBV6-5 with TRBJ1-3; 8 bases align to TRBD1. Germline lookup yields CDR1 MNHEY and CDR2 SVGAGI. The V and J ends lost 4 bases and 4 bases, in that order; junction bases with no gene match: 6. The CDR3 consists of 15 residues. CDR3 in amino acids: CASSSTGAVGNTIYF. The CDR3 DNA follows: TGTGCCAGCAGTTCGACAGGGGCGGTCGGAAACACCATATATTTT.

CDR3 nucleotides: TGTGCCAGCAGCGCTTACGGGGGAGGCCCCTACGAGCAGTACTTC. This codes for CASSAYGGGPYEQYF. This chain uses TRBV6-1 with TRBJ2-7; possibly TRBD2 for D (6 bases). The germline gives CDR1 MNHNS, CDR2 SASEGT. The germline V and J ends were trimmed by 6 bases and 2 bases, with 17 bases remaining between them. The CDR3 consists of 15 residues.

This chain joins TRBV6-6 and TRBJ2-5; 10 bases agree with TRBD2. This CDR3 has 14 residues. The J segment lost 5 bases and the V segment lost 5 bases, leaving 5 bases of the junction unmatched. CDR1 and CDR2 from the germline V gene are MNHNY and SVGAGI (reference sequence). The CDR3 loop is CASSIAGGGETQYF. CDR3 DNA: TGTGCCAGCAGTATAGCGGGAGGTGGGGAGACCCAGTACTTC.

This clone was observed a few times. V usage is TRBV4-3 and J usage is TRBJ1-1; TRBD1 is a possible D gene (5 bases). Trimming left V 5 bases short and J 3 bases short, with 19 bases between. The CDR3 totals 16 residues. CDR1 and CDR2 from the germline V gene are LGHNA and YSLEER. The CDR3 DNA reads TGCGCCAGCAGCGTAGACTCACGACAGACTTACACTGAAGCTTTCTTT. Translation gives CASSVDSRQTYTEAFF.

The CDR3 sequence is CASSPGTSGSYEQYF. The CDR3, as DNA: TGTGCCAGCTCACCAGGGACTAGCGGGAGTTACGAGCAGTACTTC. The chain couples TRBV18 to TRBJ2-7; 14 bases are shared with TRBD2. This CDR3 has 15 amino acids. J gave up 4 bases and V 2 bases, and 1 base lay outside the gene matches. Germline V gene data show CDR1 as KGHSH and CDR2 as LQKENI. Variable domain in full (rest from reference TRBV18 and TRBJ2-7): NAGVMQNPRHLVRRRGQEARLRCSPMKGHSHVYWYRQLPEEGLKFMVYLQKENIIDESGMPKERFSAEFPKEGPSILRIQQVVRGDSAAYFCASSPGTSGSYEQYFGPGTRLTVT.

This clone was seen only a few times. V is TRBV7-2 and J is TRBJ1-4, with no clear D. Between the trimmed V and J ends, which lost 0 bases and 4 bases, there was a span of 12 bases. The CDR3 is made up of 16 amino acids. Germline V gene sequence: CDR1 SGHTA, CDR2 FQGNSA. The CDR3, as DNA: TGTGCCAGCAGCTTAGCTGCTGGCAGGCGTAATGAAAAACTGTTTTTT. The encoded protein is CASSLAAGRRNEKLFF.

The J gene is TRBJ2-7, the V gene TRBV6-6, with 9 bases matching TRBD2. The CDR3 covers 14 residues. With 6 bases clipped from V and 7 bases from J, the junction kept 10 bases outside the gene matches. Per germline, CDR1 MNHNY and CDR2 SVGAGI (reference sequence). Written as DNA, the CDR3 is TGTGCCAGCAGAGCGGGAGGAGATCTTTCGGAGCAGTACTTC. This translates into CASRAGGDLSEQYF.

V gene TRBV5-1 combines with J gene TRBJ2-7, with a tentative D call TRBD2 (6 bases). The CDR3 is 16 amino acids. Per germline, CDR1 SGHRS and CDR2 YFSETQ. V was clipped by 0 bases and J by 3 bases, with 16 bases between them. CDR3 region: CASSLAGLAALYEQYF. The CDR3, as DNA: TGCGCCAGCAGCTTGGCCGGGTTAGCGGCACTCTACGAGCAGTACTTC.

Worth noting for this clone: The junction departs from the called germline gene at one end, perhaps through a read error. The rearrangement links TRBV9 to TRBJ2-1; a possible D gene is TRBD2 (5 bases). The CDR3 extends over 16 amino acids. Germline V gene lookup returns CDR1 SGDLS and CDR2 YYNGEE. The CDR3, as DNA: TGTGCCAGCAGCGTAGAACGGGGTACCTCCTACAATGGGCAGTTCTTC. This translates into CASSVERGTSYNGQFF.

The V gene is TRBV2, the J gene TRBJ1-5; D unclear. The length of the CDR3 is 13 residues. V shed 4 bases and J shed 6 bases, with 10 bases lying between them. CDR1 is SNHLY and CDR2 is FYNNEI in the germline V gene. The CDR3, as DNA: TGTGCCAGCAGTGGCCGGGGTGCTCAGCCCCAGCATTTT. It encodes CASSGRGAQPQHF.

The rearrangement uses TRBV4-1 and TRBJ2-1, with 9 nucleotides matching TRBD2. V gave up 7 bases and J gave up 7 bases; unmatched junction bases: 11. The CDR3 is made up of 15 amino acids. CDR1 is MGHRA, CDR2 YSYEKL, per germline. The CDR3 loop is CASNSKPSGANEQFF. Written as DNA, the CDR3 is TGCGCCAGCAACTCGAAGCCTAGCGGGGCGAATGAGCAGTTCTTC.

J is TRBJ2-3 and V is TRBV6-5; 11 positions agree with TRBD2. Trimming cost V 4 bases and J 4 bases; bases outside gene matches: 4. Per the germline V gene, CDR1 is MNHEY and CDR2 is SVGAGI. The CDR3 consists of 15 residues. The CDR3 DNA is TGTGCCAGCAGTTCGACTAGCGGGGCTTCAGATACGCAGTATTTT. Amino acids: CASSSTSGASDTQYF.

CDR3 loop: CASRQGQETQYF. CDR3 coding DNA: TGTGCCAGTAGACAGGGGCAAGAGACCCAGTACTTC. This chain connects TRBV19 to TRBJ2-5; 7 positions agree with TRBD1. The CDR3 loop spans 12 amino acids. Germline V gene lookup returns CDR1 LNHDA and CDR2 SQIVND (reference sequence). The J segment lost 2 bases and the V segment lost 6 bases, leaving 0 bases of the junction unmatched.

This sequence joins TRBV5-1 and TRBJ1-2, with 7 bases that match TRBD1. The CDR3 has 13 amino acids. J lost 8 bases, V lost 4 bases, and 8 bases had no gene match. Germline-derived CDR1 and CDR2 are SGHRS and YFSETQ. The CDR3 loop reads CASSPGQLGGYTF. In nucleotides, the CDR3 is TGCGCCAGCAGCCCGGGACAGCTGGGAGGCTACACCTTC.

J is TRBJ2-5 and V is TRBV5-8; 10 bases fit TRBD1. After removal of 0 bases from V and 1 base from J, the junction contained 3 bases not matched to a gene. In germline, CDR1 is SGHTS, CDR2 YDEGEE. This CDR3 is built from 16 residues. The CDR3 nucleotides read TGTGCCAGCAGCTTGGGGGGGACAGGGGTCCAAGAGACCCAGTACTTC. Translating it yields CASSLGGTGVQETQYF.

The chain joins TRBV28 to TRBJ2-1, with 8 bases lining up with TRBD1. CDR3 length: 15 amino acids. V lost 4 bases to trimming and J lost 0 bases; unmatched junction nucleotides: 2. The germline V gene encodes CDR1 MDHEN and CDR2 SYDVKM. CDR3 protein: CASSSDRGSYNEQFF. CDR3 sequence (DNA): TGTGCCAGCAGTTCAGACAGGGGCTCCTACAATGAGCAGTTCTTC.

V gene TRBV19 combines with J gene TRBJ1-5; 7 positions match TRBD1. In germline, CDR1 is LNHDA, CDR2 SQIVND (reference sequence). After removal of 5 bases from V and 5 bases from J, the junction contained 12 bases not matched to a gene. The length of the CDR3 is 16 residues. The CDR3 bases are TGTGCCAGTAGTCACATGAGGGGGCTGCGGGATCAGCCCCAGCATTTT. Its protein is CASSHMRGLRDQPQHF.

The genes are TRBV9 and TRBJ2-3; 9 positions agree with TRBD1. V was pared by 4 bases and J by 5 bases, with 8 bases of the junction left unmatched. Germline CDR1 reads SGDLS; CDR2 reads YYNGEE. The CDR3 is 15 amino acids. The CDR3 nucleotides read TGTGCCAGCAGCACCGGGGACAGGGTGATAGATACGCAGTATTTT. Translation: CASSTGDRVIDTQYF.